This T cell receptor (beta chain) is from a study of blood T cell repertoires in COVID-19. Turning to the study itself: T cells, B-cell-depleted T cells, or PBMCs supplied cDNA or gDNA.

TCRdb keeps only in-frame clones here, not all; method: immunoSEQ multiplex PCR. The repertoire has 35,000 to 50,000 clones, roughly 73% of them found once; the top ten carry about three fifths. The sample was peripheral blood. This receptor was obtained from a man at least 80 years old with acute or convalescent COVID-19.

In DNA form, the CDR3 reads TGCGCCAGCAGCCCTGGACTAGCGGGAGGAGGGGCCTACGAGCAGTACTTC. Its protein is CASSPGLAGGGAYEQYF. V gene TRBV5-1 combines with J gene TRBJ2-7, with 14 bases fitting TRBD2. The CDR3 loop spans 17 amino acids. Unmatched junction bases numbered 8, after V lost 4 bases and J lost 2 bases. CDR1 SGHRS and CDR2 YFSETQ come from the germline V gene.